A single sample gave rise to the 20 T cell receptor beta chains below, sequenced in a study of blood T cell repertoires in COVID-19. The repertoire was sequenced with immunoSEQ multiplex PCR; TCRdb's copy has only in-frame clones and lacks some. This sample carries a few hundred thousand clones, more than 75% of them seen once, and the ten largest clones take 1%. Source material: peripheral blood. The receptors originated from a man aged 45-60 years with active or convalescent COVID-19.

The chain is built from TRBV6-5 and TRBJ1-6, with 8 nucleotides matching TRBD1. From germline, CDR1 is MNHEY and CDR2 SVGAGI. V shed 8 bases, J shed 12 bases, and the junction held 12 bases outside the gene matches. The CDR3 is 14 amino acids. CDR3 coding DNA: TGTGCCAGCGCGATTGGCAGGGGGCGCGAACCCCTCCACTTT. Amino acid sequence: CASAIGRGREPLHF.

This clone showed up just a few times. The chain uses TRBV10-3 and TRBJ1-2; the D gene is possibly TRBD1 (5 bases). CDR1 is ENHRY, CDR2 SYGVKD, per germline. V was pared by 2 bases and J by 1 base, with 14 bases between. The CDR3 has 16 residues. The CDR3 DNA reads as TGTGCCATCAGTGAGAGTCCAGGGCAGGATAACTATGGCTACACCTTC. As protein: CAISESPGQDNYGYTF.

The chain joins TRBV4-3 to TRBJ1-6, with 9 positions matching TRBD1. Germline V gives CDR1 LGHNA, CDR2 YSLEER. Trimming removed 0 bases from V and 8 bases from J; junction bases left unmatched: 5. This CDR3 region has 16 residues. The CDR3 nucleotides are TGCGCCAGCAGCCAAGATTACAGGGGGCGCGATTCACCCCTCCACTTT. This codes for CASSQDYRGRDSPLHF.

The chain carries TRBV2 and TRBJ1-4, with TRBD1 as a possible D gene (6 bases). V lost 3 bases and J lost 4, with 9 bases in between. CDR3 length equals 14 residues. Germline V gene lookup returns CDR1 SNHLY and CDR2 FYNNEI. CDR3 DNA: TGTGCCAGCAGTGACCAGGGGTATAATGAAAAACTGTTTTTT. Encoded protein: CASSDQGYNEKLFF.

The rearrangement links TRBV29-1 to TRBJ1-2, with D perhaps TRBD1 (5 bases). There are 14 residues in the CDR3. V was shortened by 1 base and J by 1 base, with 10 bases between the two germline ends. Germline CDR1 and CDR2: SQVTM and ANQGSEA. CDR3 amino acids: CSVEGGGFNYGYTF. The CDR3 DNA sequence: TGCAGCGTTGAAGGGGGCGGATTTAACTATGGCTACACCTTC.

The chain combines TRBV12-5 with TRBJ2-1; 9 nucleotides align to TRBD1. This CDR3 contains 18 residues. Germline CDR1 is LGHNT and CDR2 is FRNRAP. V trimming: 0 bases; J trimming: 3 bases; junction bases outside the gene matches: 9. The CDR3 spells CASGLVLSPDRGYNEQFF. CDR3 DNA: TGTGCTAGTGGTTTGGTACTCTCCCCGGACAGGGGCTACAATGAGCAGTTCTTC.

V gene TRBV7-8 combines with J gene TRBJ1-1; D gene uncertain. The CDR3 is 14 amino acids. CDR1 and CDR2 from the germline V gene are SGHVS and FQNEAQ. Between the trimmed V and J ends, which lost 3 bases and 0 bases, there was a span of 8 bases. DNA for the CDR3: TGTGCCAGCAGCTTGCGGGAAATGAACACTGAAGCTTTCTTT. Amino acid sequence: CASSLREMNTEAFF.

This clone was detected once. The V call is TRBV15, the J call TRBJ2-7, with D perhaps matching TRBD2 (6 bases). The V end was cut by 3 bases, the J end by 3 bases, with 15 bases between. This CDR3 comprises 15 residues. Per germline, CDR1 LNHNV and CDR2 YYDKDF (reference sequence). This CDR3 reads CATSSFERARYEQYF. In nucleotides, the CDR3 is TGTGCCACCAGCAGTTTTGAGCGGGCACGCTACGAGCAGTACTTC.

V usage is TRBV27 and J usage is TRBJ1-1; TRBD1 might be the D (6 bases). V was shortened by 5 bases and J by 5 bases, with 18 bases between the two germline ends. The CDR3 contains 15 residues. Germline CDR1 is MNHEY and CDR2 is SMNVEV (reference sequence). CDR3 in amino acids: CASSPLGGAGTEAFF. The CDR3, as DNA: TGTGCCAGCAGTCCCCTTGGGGGCGCAGGGACTGAAGCTTTCTTT.

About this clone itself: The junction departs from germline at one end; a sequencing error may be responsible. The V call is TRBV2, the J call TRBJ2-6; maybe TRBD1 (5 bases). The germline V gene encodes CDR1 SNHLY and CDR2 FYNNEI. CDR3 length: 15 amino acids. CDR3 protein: CASSGGRAGANVLTF. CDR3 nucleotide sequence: TGTGCCAGCAGTGGTGGACGAGCTGGGGCTAACGTCCTGACTTTC.

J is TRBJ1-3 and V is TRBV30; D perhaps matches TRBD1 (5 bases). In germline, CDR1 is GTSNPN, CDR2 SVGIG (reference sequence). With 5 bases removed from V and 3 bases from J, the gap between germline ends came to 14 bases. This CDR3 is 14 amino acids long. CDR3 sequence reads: CAWSKGPLGNTIYF. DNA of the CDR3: TGTGCCTGGTCGAAGGGGCCCCTTGGAAACACCATATATTTT.

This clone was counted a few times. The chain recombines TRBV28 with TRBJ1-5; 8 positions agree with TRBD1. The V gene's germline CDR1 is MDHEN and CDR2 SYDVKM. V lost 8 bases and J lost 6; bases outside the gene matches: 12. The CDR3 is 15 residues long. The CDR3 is CASVPQGAQSQPQHF. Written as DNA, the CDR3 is TGTGCCAGCGTCCCGCAGGGGGCGCAGAGTCAGCCCCAGCATTTT.

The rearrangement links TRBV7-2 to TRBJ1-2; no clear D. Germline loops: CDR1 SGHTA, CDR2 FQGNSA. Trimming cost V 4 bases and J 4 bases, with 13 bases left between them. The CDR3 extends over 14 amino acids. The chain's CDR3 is CASSSYGVVYGYTF. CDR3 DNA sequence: TGTGCCAGCAGCTCGTACGGGGTTGTCTATGGCTACACCTTC.

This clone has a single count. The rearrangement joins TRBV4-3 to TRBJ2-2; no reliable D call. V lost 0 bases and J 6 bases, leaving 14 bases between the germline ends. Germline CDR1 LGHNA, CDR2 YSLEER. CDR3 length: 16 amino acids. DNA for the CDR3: TGCGCCAGCAGCCAAGAGAGTTTAGCCTCGGCCGGGGAGCTGTTTTTT. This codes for CASSQESLASAGELFF.

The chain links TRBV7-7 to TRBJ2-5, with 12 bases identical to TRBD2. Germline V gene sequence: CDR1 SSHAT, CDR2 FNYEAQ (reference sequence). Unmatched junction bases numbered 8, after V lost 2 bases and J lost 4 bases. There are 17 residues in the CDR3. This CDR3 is CASSLSTSGRAAETQYF. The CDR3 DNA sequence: TGTGCCAGCAGCTTATCGACTAGCGGGAGAGCGGCAGAGACCCAGTACTTC.

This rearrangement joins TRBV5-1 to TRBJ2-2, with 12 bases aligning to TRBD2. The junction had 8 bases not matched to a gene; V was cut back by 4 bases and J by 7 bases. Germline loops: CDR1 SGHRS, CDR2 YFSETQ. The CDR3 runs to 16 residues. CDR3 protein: CASSLRTSGNVGELFF. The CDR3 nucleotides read TGCGCCAGCAGCCTCCGGACTAGCGGGAATGTCGGGGAGCTGTTTTTT. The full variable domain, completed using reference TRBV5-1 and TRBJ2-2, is KAGVTQTPRYLIKTRGQQVTLSCSPISGHRSVSWYQQTPGQGLQFLFEYFSETQRNKGNFPGRFSGRQFSNSRSEMNVSTLELGDSALYLCASSLRTSGNVGELFFGEGSRLTVL.

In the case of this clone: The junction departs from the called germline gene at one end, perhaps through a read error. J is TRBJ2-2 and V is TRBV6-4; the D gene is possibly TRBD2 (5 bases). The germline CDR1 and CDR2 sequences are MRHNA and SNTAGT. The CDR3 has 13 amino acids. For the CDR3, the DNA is TGTGCCAGCAGTGACTCGAGAGAGGATAGACTACTTTGG. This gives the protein CASSDSREDRLLW.

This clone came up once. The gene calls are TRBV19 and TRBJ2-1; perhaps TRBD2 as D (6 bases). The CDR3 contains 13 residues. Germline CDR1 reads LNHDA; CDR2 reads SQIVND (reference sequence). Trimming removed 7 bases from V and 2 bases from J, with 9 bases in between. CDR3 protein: CASIGGTYNEQFF. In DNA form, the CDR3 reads TGTGCCAGTATCGGGGGAACCTACAATGAGCAGTTCTTC.

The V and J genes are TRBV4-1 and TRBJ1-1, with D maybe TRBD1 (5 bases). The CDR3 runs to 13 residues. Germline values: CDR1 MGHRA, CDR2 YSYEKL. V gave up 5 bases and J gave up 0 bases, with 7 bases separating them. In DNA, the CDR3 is TGCGCCAGCAGCAGCAGGGTGAACACTGAAGCTTTCTTT. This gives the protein CASSSRVNTEAFF.

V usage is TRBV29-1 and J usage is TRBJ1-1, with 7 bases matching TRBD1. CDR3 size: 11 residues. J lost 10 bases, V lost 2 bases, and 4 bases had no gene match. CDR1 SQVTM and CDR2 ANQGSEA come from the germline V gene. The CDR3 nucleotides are TGCAGCGTTGAAAGGGGGCAGGGAGCTTTCTTT. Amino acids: CSVERGQGAFF.